Listed below are T cell receptor beta chains from one sample, sequenced in a study of T cell responses to AZD1222 COVID-19 vaccine. Clones were sequenced by immunoSEQ multiplex PCR, and TCRdb holds only the in-frame ones, with some missing. The table lists around 150,000 clones, approximately 92% of them singletons. Sequencing was performed on peripheral blood, taken 28 days after the second AZD1222 dose. These receptors originate from an adult who received the AZD1222 COVID-19 vaccine. CDR3s include the opening cysteine and the closing phenylalanine or tryptophan. Fields, in order: D gene, V gene, J gene, clone size, CDR3 length, CDR3 DNA, CDR3 protein. The D gene is left open where the match is weak. For some rows the clone size is stated as once, few or many, or as a class when expanded; others skip it.

D gene: NA
V gene: TRBV21-1
J gene: TRBJ2-2
clone size: NA
CDR3 length: 17
CDR3 DNA: TGTGCCAGCAGCAAACTACGGGAACAGTCGGGCACCGGGGAGCTGTTTTTT
CDR3 protein: CASSKLREQSGTGELFF

D gene: NA
V gene: TRBV19
J gene: TRBJ1-5
clone size: NA
CDR3 length: 14
CDR3 DNA: TGTGCCAGTAGTATCCTCGGTAGCAATCAGCCCCAGCATTTT
CDR3 protein: CASSILGSNQPQHF

D gene: TRBD1
V gene: TRBV30
J gene: TRBJ1-2
clone size: NA
CDR3 length: 12
CDR3 DNA: TGTGCCTGGACGGGACAGATCTATGGCTACACCTTC
CDR3 protein: CAWTGQIYGYTF

D gene: TRBD1
V gene: TRBV7-3
J gene: TRBJ1-3
clone size: NA
CDR3 length: 17
CDR3 DNA: TGTGCCAGCAGCTTCCAGGGACAGGGAACCTCTGGAAACACCATATATTTT
CDR3 protein: CASSFQGQGTSGNTIYF

D gene: NA
V gene: TRBV19
J gene: TRBJ1-1
clone size: once
CDR3 length: 13
CDR3 DNA: TGTGCCAGTAAGGGCGGGCAACCCCCTGAAGCTTTCTTT
CDR3 protein: CASKGGQPPEAFF

D gene: TRBD1
V gene: TRBV4-1
J gene: TRBJ1-5
clone size: NA
CDR3 length: 14
CDR3 DNA: TGCGCCAGCAGCGAAGGACAGGGCTTTCAGCCCCAGCATTTT
CDR3 protein: CASSEGQGFQPQHF

D gene: NA
V gene: TRBV7-2
J gene: TRBJ2-2
clone size: NA
CDR3 length: 15
CDR3 DNA: TGTGCCAGCAGCTTAGTTGCACAGAACACCGGGGAGCTGTTTTTT
CDR3 protein: CASSLVAQNTGELFF

D gene: NA
V gene: TRBV14
J gene: TRBJ1-1
clone size: few
CDR3 length: 14
CDR3 DNA: TGTGCCAGCAGCCAAGGGGGATTTAACACTGAAGCTTTCTTT
CDR3 protein: CASSQGGFNTEAFF

D gene: TRBD2
V gene: TRBV19
J gene: TRBJ2-3
clone size: once
CDR3 length: 20
CDR3 DNA: TGTGCCAGTAGTATGTACGGGACTAGCGGGAGTGGTGGTGGCACAGATACGCAGTATTTT
CDR3 protein: CASSMYGTSGSGGGTDTQYF

D gene: TRBD1
V gene: TRBV7-9
J gene: TRBJ1-2
clone size: NA
CDR3 length: 14
CDR3 DNA: TGTGCCAGCAGCGAGCCCGGACAGGGGCCTCCCCTAACCTTC
CDR3 protein: CASSEPGQGPPLTF

D gene: TRBD1
V gene: TRBV7-9
J gene: TRBJ1-3
clone size: NA
CDR3 length: 17
CDR3 DNA: TGTGCCAGCAGCCCTGGGACAGTGTTGAGCTCTGGAAACACCATATATTTT
CDR3 protein: CASSPGTVLSSGNTIYF

D gene: TRBD2
V gene: TRBV4-3
J gene: TRBJ2-5
clone size: NA
CDR3 length: 17
CDR3 DNA: TGCGCCAGCAGCCAAGAACGGAGCGGGGCCTTTGGGGAGACCCAGTACTTC
CDR3 protein: CASSQERSGAFGETQYF

D gene: NA
V gene: TRBV6-5
J gene: TRBJ1-6
clone size: NA
CDR3 length: 12
CDR3 DNA: TGTGCCAGCAGTCTGAAGAATTCACCCCTCCACTTT
CDR3 protein: CASSLKNSPLHF

D gene: TRBD2
V gene: TRBV5-1
J gene: TRBJ2-2
clone size: NA
CDR3 length: 15
CDR3 DNA: TGCGCCAGCAGCTTGGAACTAGCGGACACCGGGGAGCTGTTTTTT
CDR3 protein: CASSLELADTGELFF

D gene: TRBD1
V gene: TRBV27
J gene: TRBJ1-4
clone size: NA
CDR3 length: 13
CDR3 DNA: TGTGCCAGCAGTTCTTACAGGGGTGAAAAACTGTTTTTT
CDR3 protein: CASSSYRGEKLFF

D gene: NA
V gene: TRBV7-9
J gene: TRBJ1-1
clone size: NA
CDR3 length: 13
CDR3 DNA: TGTGCCAGCAGCTTTGACAGCAACACTGAAGCTTTCTTT
CDR3 protein: CASSFDSNTEAFF

D gene: NA
V gene: TRBV5-1
J gene: TRBJ2-7
clone size: NA
CDR3 length: 15
CDR3 DNA: TGCGCCAGCAGCTTGCCTCCACAGAAGGTCCACGAGCAGTACTTC
CDR3 protein: CASSLPPQKVHEQYF

D gene: NA
V gene: TRBV10-1
J gene: TRBJ1-2
clone size: NA
CDR3 length: 13
CDR3 DNA: TGCGCCAGCAGTGAGTCGACGGGGGATGGCTACACCTTC
CDR3 protein: CASSESTGDGYTF

D gene: NA
V gene: TRBV3-1/TRBV3-2
J gene: TRBJ2-2
clone size: NA
CDR3 length: 14
CDR3 DNA: TGTGCCAGCAGCCAAGGGGTTGGCACCGGGGAGCTGTTTTTT
CDR3 protein: CASSQGVGTGELFF